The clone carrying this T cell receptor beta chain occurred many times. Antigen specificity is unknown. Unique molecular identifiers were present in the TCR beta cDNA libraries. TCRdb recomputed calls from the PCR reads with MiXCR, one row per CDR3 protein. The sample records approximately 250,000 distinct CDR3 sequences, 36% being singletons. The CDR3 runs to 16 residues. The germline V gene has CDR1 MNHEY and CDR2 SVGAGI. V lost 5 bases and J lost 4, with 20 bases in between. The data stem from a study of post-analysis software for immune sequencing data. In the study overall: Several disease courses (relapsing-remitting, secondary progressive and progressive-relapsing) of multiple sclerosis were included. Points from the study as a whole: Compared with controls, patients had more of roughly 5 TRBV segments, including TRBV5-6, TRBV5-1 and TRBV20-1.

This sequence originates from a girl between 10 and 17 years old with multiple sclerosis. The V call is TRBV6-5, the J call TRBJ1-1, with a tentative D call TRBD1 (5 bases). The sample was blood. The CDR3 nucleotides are TGTGCCAGCAGTAGCCCCAAAGGGGCGGGGGGCACTGAAGCTTTCTTT. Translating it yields CASSSPKGAGGTEAFF.